These 5 T cell receptor beta chains were sequenced from one sample in a study of shared clonotypes between healthy human individuals. Data came from immunoSEQ multiplex PCR; TCRdb stores just in-frame clones and leaves some out. The sample consists of about 2 million clones, roughly 95% of them appearing once. Sequences were obtained from naive CD4+ T cells sorted from blood. Subset specified: CD45RA+ positively selected. All receptors come from a man younger than 35 in good health.

The chain carries TRBV18 and TRBJ2-5, with D hard to call. The CDR3 sequence is 13 residues long. The V end lost 0 bases, the J end lost 3 bases, and 5 bases lay between the germline ends. Germline assignment: CDR1 KGHSH and CDR2 LQKENI. The CDR3 DNA reads TGTGCCAGCTCACCACCGGTGGAAGAGACCCAGTACTTC. Amino acid sequence: CASSPPVEETQYF.

Of note for this clone: The sample has other DNA sequences that encode this CDR3 too. The rearrangement links TRBV27 to TRBJ2-3, with TRBD2 matching 9 bases. The J segment lost 1 base and the V segment lost 6 bases, leaving 2 bases of the junction unmatched. The CDR3 consists of 14 residues. Germline V gene data show CDR1 as MNHEY and CDR2 as SMNVEV (reference sequence). The CDR3 loop reads CASSRTSGTDTQYF. CDR3 in DNA: TGTGCCAGCAGCCGGACTAGCGGCACAGATACGCAGTATTTT.

Concerning this clone itself: Different DNA sequences within this sample yield the same CDR3. This chain links TRBV28 with TRBJ1-5; no definite D call. This CDR3 has 14 amino acids. Germline-derived CDR1 and CDR2 are MDHEN and SYDVKM. V was cut by 2 bases and J by 1 base, with 6 bases left in between. The CDR3 protein is CASSLEGSNQPQHF. The CDR3 DNA sequence: TGTGCCAGCAGTTTAGAGGGAAGCAATCAGCCCCAGCATTTT.

The chain links TRBV28 to TRBJ2-2; a possible D gene is TRBD2 (5 bases). The V end lost 3 bases, the J end lost 8 bases, and 31 bases lay between the germline ends. CDR3 size: 20 residues. CDR1 and CDR2 from the germline V gene are MDHEN and SYDVKM. Here the CDR3 reads CASSFAGEGINFDIKGELFF. The CDR3 DNA reads TGTGCCAGCAGTTTCGCCGGCGAGGGTATTAACTTCGACATCAAGGGGGAGCTGTTTTTT.

The chain has TRBV4-1 and TRBJ1-4; no definite D call. The CDR3 spans 18 residues. The germline V and J ends were trimmed by 1 base and 4 bases, with 19 bases remaining between them. CDR1 and CDR2 from the germline V gene are MGHRA and YSYEKL. The CDR3 here is CASSQGPGPRTLNEKLFF. CDR3 coding DNA: TGCGCCAGCAGCCAAGGGCCGGGCCCCCGGACCCTTAATGAAAAACTGTTTTTT.